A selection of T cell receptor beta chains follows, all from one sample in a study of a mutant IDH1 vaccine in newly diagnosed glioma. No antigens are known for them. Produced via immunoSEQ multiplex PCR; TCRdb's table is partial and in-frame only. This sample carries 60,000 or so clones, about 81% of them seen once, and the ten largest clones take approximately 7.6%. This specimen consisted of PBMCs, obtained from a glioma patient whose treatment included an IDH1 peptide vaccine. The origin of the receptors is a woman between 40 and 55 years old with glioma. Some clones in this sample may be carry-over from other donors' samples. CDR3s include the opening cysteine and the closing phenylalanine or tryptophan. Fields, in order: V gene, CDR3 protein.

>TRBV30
CAWSGPRPYNEQFF
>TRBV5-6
CASSLEQGNTIYF
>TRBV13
CASSQSSEETQYF
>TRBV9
CASSRTLDEQFF
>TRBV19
CASSISNQETQYF
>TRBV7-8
CASSPGGGREPQHF
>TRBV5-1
CASSSEVNYGYTF
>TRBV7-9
CASSSRQGGYLYGYTF
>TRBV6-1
CASSERWWEGGSFHF
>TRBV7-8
CASSPRRGLVVEQFF
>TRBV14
CASSQDPPGRSPLHF
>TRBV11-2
CASSLTTGDTQYF
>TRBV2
CASSGQLGNYGYTF
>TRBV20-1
CSAMGNTEAFF
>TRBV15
CATSRGGTGEANYGYTF
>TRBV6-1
CASSREVPGNYGYTF
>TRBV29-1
CSVQNYRGRRYEQYF
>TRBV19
CASSSTGVYGYTF
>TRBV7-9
CASSLARGQTYEQYF
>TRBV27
CASSSGDSNQPQHF
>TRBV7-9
CASSARQGRSYGYTF
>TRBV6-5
CASSYLTGEGEKLFF
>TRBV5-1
CASSFSGLDYGYTF
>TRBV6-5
CASSWDRLAKNIQYF
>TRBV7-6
CASSPSTDTQYF
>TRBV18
CASSRLTGGVEDGYTF
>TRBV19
CASTGTGYQPQHF
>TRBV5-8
CASSLGLTSGGAEETQYF
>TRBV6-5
CASSYSHLEGNSPLHF
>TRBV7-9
CASRLAGGDTGELFF
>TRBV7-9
CASSLRASGRTDTQYF
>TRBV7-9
CASRGQPDEKLFF
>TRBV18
CASSPQGNYGYTF
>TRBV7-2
CASARSGGNQPQHF
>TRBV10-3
CATGGRDTEAFF
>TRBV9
CASSAQSGANVLTF
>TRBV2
CASTEEQGRYGYTF
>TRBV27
CASSLVVGVGNTEAFF
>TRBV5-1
CASSLDPGGARTEAFF
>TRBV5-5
CASSPFTGQPQHF
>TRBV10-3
CAIRRFGPTPLHF
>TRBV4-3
CASSQDPDRQLNEKLFF
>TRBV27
CASSPSAGGFSYEQYF
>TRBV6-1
CASLTGPFNYGYTF
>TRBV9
CASTSGGQSTDTQYF
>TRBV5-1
CASSLYQGVRNNEQFF
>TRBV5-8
CASSLRAAVTGELFF